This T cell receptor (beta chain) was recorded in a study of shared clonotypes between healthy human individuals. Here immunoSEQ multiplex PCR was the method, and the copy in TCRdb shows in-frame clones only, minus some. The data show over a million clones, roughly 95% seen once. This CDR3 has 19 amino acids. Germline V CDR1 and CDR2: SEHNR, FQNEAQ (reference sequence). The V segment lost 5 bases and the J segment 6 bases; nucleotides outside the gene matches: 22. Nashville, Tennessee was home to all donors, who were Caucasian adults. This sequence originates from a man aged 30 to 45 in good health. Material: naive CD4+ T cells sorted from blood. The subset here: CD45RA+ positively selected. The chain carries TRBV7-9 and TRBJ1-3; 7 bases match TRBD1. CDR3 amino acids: CASSGTGTELISIENTIYF. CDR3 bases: TGTGCCAGCAGCGGCACCGGGACAGAGCTGATTTCTATTGAAAACACCATATATTTT.